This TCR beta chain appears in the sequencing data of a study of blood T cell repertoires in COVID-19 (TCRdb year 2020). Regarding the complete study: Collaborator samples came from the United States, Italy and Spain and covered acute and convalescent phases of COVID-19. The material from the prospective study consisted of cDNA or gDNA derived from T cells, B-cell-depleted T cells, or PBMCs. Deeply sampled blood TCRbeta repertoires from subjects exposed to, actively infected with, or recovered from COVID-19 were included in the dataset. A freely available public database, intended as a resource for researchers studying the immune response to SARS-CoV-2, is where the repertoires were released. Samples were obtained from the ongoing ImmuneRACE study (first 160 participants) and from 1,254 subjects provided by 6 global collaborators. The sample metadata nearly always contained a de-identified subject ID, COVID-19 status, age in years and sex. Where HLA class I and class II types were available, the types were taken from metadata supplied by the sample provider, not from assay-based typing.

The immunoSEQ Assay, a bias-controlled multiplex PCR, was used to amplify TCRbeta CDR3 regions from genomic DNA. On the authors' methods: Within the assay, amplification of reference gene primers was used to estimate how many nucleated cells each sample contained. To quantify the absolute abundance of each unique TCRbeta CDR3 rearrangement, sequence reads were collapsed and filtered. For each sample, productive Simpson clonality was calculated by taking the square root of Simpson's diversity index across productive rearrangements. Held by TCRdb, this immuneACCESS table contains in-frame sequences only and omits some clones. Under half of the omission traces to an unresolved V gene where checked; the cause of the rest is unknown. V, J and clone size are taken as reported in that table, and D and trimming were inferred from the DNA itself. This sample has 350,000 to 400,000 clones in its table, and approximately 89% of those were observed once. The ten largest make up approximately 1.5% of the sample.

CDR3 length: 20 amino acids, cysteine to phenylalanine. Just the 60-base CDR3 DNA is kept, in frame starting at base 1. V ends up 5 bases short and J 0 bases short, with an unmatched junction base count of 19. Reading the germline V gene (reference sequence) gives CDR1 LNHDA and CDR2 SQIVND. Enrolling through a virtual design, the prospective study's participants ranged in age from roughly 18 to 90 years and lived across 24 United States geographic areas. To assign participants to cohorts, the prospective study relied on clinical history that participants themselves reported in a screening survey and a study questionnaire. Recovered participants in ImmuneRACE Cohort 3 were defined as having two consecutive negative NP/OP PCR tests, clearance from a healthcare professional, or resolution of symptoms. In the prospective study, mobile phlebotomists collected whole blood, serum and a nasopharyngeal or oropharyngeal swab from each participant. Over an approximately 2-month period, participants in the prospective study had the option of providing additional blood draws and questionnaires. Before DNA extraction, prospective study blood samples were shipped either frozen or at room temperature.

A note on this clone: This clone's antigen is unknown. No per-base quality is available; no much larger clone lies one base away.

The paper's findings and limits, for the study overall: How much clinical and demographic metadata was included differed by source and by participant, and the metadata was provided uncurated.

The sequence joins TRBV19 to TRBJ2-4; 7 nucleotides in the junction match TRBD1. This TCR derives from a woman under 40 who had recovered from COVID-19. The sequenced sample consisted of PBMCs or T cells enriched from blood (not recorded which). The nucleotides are TGTGCCAGTAGTGACTACTCCGGGACAGACTTAGCCTTAGCCAAAAACATTCAGTACTTC. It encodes CASSDYSGTDLALAKNIQYF.